These 28 T cell receptor beta chains originate from one sample sequenced in a study of shared clonotypes between healthy human individuals. Sequencing used immunoSEQ multiplex PCR; TCRdb keeps in-frame clones, though not all of them. The sample yields about 2,500,000 clones, 85% to 95% seen once. The sample was naive CD4+ T cells sorted from blood. The subset was: CD45RA+ positively selected. These receptors originate from a man in his late teens or twenties in good health.

The chain uses TRBV28 and TRBJ2-2; D is possibly TRBD2 (7 bases). Deletions cut 7 bases from V and 6 bases from J, with 15 bases between. This CDR3 is 14 amino acids long. CDR1 MDHEN and CDR2 SYDVKM come from the germline V gene. Written as DNA, the CDR3 is TGTGCCAGCATCTTCGGGGGGACACCCGGGGAGCTGTTTTTT. Translating gives CASIFGGTPGELFF.

V is TRBV6-1 and J is TRBJ2-7, with D tentatively TRBD2 (6 bases). V lost 0 bases and J lost 4, with 10 bases in between. Germline V gives CDR1 MNHNS, CDR2 SASEGT. The CDR3 has 14 residues. The CDR3 bases are TGTGCCAGCAGTGAAGCAGGGACTTCGTACGAGCAGTACTTC. This encodes CASSEAGTSYEQYF.

CDR3 amino acids: CASSLPVGSFYNEQFF. The CDR3 coding sequence is TGTGCCAGTAGTCTCCCCGTGGGAAGTTTCTACAATGAGCAGTTCTTC. V usage is TRBV19 and J usage is TRBJ2-1; D gene ambiguous. CDR1 is LNHDA, CDR2 SQIVND, per germline (reference sequence). The CDR3 sequence is 16 residues long. Between the trimmed V and J ends, which lost 5 bases and 3 bases, there was a span of 17 bases.

This chain connects TRBV18 to TRBJ1-2; D is unresolved. There are 12 residues in the CDR3. Germline CDR1 and CDR2: KGHSH and LQKENI. V lost 3 bases and J lost 8, with 10 bases in between. CDR3 DNA: TGTGCCAGCTCACCCACCCTAGTGGGCTACACCTTC. It specifies CASSPTLVGYTF.

The chain recombines TRBV19 with TRBJ1-6, with D maybe TRBD1 (5 bases). The CDR3 is 17 residues long. Trimming stripped 5 bases from V and 3 bases from J, with 17 bases between. The V gene's germline CDR1 is LNHDA and CDR2 SQIVND (reference sequence). This CDR3 is CASSSGLTGGYNSPLHF. The CDR3, as DNA: TGTGCCAGTAGTTCGGGACTTACTGGCGGCTATAATTCACCCCTCCACTTT.

A remark on this clone: The same CDR3 also results from other DNA sequences found in this sample. The chain employs TRBV7-2 and TRBJ2-7, with no clear D. The CDR3 loop spans 11 amino acids. Germline V lookup: CDR1 SGHTA, CDR2 FQGNSA. Trimming removed 5 bases at V and 1 base at J, with 3 bases between. This CDR3 reads CASSVSYEQYF. The CDR3 nucleotides read TGTGCCAGCAGCGTGTCCTACGAGCAGTACTTC.

This chain uses TRBV28 with TRBJ1-1; D is possibly TRBD1 (5 bases). The germline V and J ends were trimmed by 6 bases and 6 bases, with 14 bases remaining between them. Per germline, CDR1 MDHEN and CDR2 SYDVKM. CDR3 length: 13 residues. CDR3 sequence (DNA): TGTGCCAGCAGGGGACCGGGTTTCGCTGAAGCTTTCTTT. This codes for CASRGPGFAEAFF.

V is TRBV11-2 and J is TRBJ2-5; unclear D gene. This CDR3 has 15 amino acids. V was pared by 5 bases and J by 2 bases, with 15 bases between. Germline V gene lookup returns CDR1 SGHAT and CDR2 FQNNGV. The DNA for the CDR3 is TGTGCCAGCAGCCCCCAAGGGTCGTCGCAAGAGACCCAGTACTTC. This codes for CASSPQGSSQETQYF.

A note on this clone: The junction and the germline gene differ at one end; a read error may be behind it. At the DNA level, this CDR3 is encoded by other sequences in the same sample as well. The chain carries TRBV10-3 and TRBJ1-2; a weak D match, TRBD1 (5 bases). Germline CDR1 reads ENHRY; CDR2 reads SYGVKD. The CDR3 has 14 residues. This chain's CDR3 is CAISEVGVRLGYTF. CDR3 bases: TGTGCCATTAGTGAGGTGGGGGTACGATTGGGCTACACCTTC.

Worth noting for this clone: In the same sample, other DNA sequences code for this CDR3. This sequence joins TRBV5-1 and TRBJ2-3, with D tentatively TRBD1 (5 bases). Deletions cut 3 bases from V and 0 bases from J, with 8 bases between. The V gene's germline CDR1 is SGHRS and CDR2 YFSETQ. The length of the CDR3 is 14 residues. CDR3 in amino acids: CASSWTTSTDTQYF. The CDR3 coding sequence is TGCGCCAGCAGCTGGACAACTAGCACAGATACGCAGTATTTT.

This clone appeared once. The CDR3 region has the DNA TGTGCCAGCAGCTCTCCCCCCCAGCAGTTCTTC. Its protein is CASSSPPQQFF. The rearrangement joins TRBV6-1 to TRBJ2-1; D remains ambiguous. Per the germline V gene, CDR1 is MNHNS and CDR2 is SASEGT. CDR3 size: 11 residues. The V and J ends lost 6 bases and 11 bases respectively, with 11 bases between them.

This chain joins TRBV6-5 and TRBJ2-1, with D possibly being TRBD2 (5 bases). Germline CDR1 MNHEY, CDR2 SVGAGI. This CDR3 is built from 11 residues. Trimming stripped 6 bases from V and 11 bases from J, with 11 bases between. The CDR3 sequence: CASSKLEQQFF. The CDR3, as DNA: TGTGCCAGCAGCAAACTAGAACAGCAGTTCTTC.

The CDR3 coding sequence is TGTGCCAGCAGTTATTGGTCAGACCTAACAGATACGCAGTATTTT. This encodes CASSYWSDLTDTQYF. The chain carries TRBV6-8 and TRBJ2-3; D remains ambiguous. Germline V gene lookup returns CDR1 MNHGY and CDR2 SAAAGT. V was shortened by 3 bases and J by 3 bases, with 13 bases between the two germline ends. The CDR3 extends over 15 amino acids.

The chain uses TRBV23-1 and TRBJ2-5; the match to TRBD2 covers 7 bases. TRBV23-1 is an open reading frame whose function is uncertain. With 5 bases clipped from V and 3 bases from J, the junction kept 6 bases outside the gene matches. This CDR3 has 14 residues. The CDR3 DNA reads TGCGCCAGCAGTGACCCGGGAGGCGAAGAGACCCAGTACTTC. Translating it yields CASSDPGGEETQYF.

The chain has TRBV18 and TRBJ2-1; 11 bases agree with TRBD2. There are 16 residues in the CDR3. Germline lookup yields CDR1 KGHSH and CDR2 LQKENI. Unmatched junction bases numbered 5, after V lost 0 bases and J lost 7 bases. The CDR3 DNA follows: TGTGCCAGCTCACCACCACTAGCGGGAGTAAGTAATGAGCAGTTCTTC. It translates to CASSPPLAGVSNEQFF.

The V gene is TRBV19, the J gene TRBJ1-5; 7 bases align to TRBD1. The germline CDR1 and CDR2 sequences are LNHDA and SQIVND (reference sequence). V lost 6 bases and J lost 6; bases outside the gene matches: 14. There are 16 residues in the CDR3. DNA for the CDR3: TGTGCCAGTAGGAGGACCGGGACAGTCAAGTCTCAGCCCCAGCATTTT. This translates into CASRRTGTVKSQPQHF.

The chain is built from TRBV6-5 and TRBJ1-4, with TRBD1 identical over 11 bases. Germline CDR1 MNHEY, CDR2 SVGAGI. Unmatched junction bases numbered 5, after V lost 6 bases and J lost 8 bases. This CDR3 comprises 14 residues. In DNA form, the CDR3 reads TGTGCCAGCAGCCGAGGACAGGGGGCGGAAAAACTGTTTTTT. It specifies CASSRGQGAEKLFF.

Note on this clone: At one of its ends the junction is not consistent with the germline gene, which may arise from a read error. The rearrangement uses TRBV4-1 and TRBJ1-4; D possibly corresponds to TRBD1 (5 bases). The CDR3 has 16 residues. CDR1 and CDR2 (germline): MGHRA, YSYEKL. The CDR3 here is CASSQDPGQGNEKLFF. In DNA form, the CDR3 reads TGCGCCAGCAGCCAAGACCCAGGTCAGGGTAATGAAAAGCTGTTTTTT.

J is TRBJ2-3 and V is TRBV4-1, with D unclear. Germline V gives CDR1 MGHRA, CDR2 YSYEKL. With 4 bases removed from V and 0 bases from J, the gap between germline ends came to 8 bases. The CDR3 spans 14 residues. The CDR3 DNA is TGCGCCAGCAGCCCGTGGGGTAGCACAGATACGCAGTATTTT. Protein: CASSPWGSTDTQYF.

The gene calls are TRBV7-6 and TRBJ2-7; D possibly uses TRBD1 or TRBD2 (6 bases each). CDR3 length: 16 residues. V was trimmed by 2 bases and J by 0 bases, leaving 14 bases between them. Germline V lookup: CDR1 SGHVS, CDR2 FNYEAQ. CDR3 amino acids: CASSLSTSGASYEQYF. The DNA for the CDR3 is TGTGCCAGCAGCTTATCGACCTCGGGGGCCTCCTACGAGCAGTACTTC. The whole variable domain, filled in from reference TRBV7-6 and TRBJ2-7, reads GAGVSQSPRYKVTKRGQDVALRCDPISGHVSLYWYRQALGQGPEFLTYFNYEAQQDKSGLPNDRFSAERPEGSISTLTIQRTEQRDSAMYRCASSLSTSGASYEQYFGPGTRLTVT.

This rearrangement joins TRBV10-1 to TRBJ1-3; D gene uncertain. CDR1 and CDR2 (germline): WNHNN, SYGVQD (reference sequence). V lost 2 bases and J 1 base, leaving 12 bases between the germline ends. The CDR3 is 16 amino acids. The CDR3 DNA sequence: TGCGCCAGCAGTGAGCGGCCGGCGGCTTCTGGAAACACCATATATTTT. Protein product: CASSERPAASGNTIYF.

The chain combines TRBV6-5 with TRBJ1-3; D may be TRBD1 (6 bases). CDR1 and CDR2 (germline): MNHEY, SVGAGI. V shed 7 bases and J shed 1 base, with 8 bases lying between them. The CDR3 runs to 13 residues. Here the CDR3 DNA reads TGTGCCAGCAACAGGGCTTCTGGAAACACCATATATTTT. It yields the protein CASNRASGNTIYF.

This chain connects TRBV5-1 to TRBJ1-2; TRBD1 might be the D (5 bases). The V end was cut by 4 bases, the J end by 8 bases, with 24 bases between. Germline CDR1 reads SGHRS; CDR2 reads YFSETQ. This CDR3 has 16 amino acids. The CDR3 DNA follows: TGCGCCAGCAGCCCCGTGGCGGCAGGGCGGTCGGGCGGCTACACCTTC. The encoded protein is CASSPVAAGRSGGYTF.

The rearrangement links TRBV5-1 to TRBJ1-2; the match to TRBD1 covers 7 bases. Germline V gives CDR1 SGHRS, CDR2 YFSETQ. Unmatched junction bases numbered 6, after V lost 0 bases and J lost 4 bases. This CDR3 contains 15 residues. The CDR3 sequence is CASSLARGHLYGYTF. Written as DNA, the CDR3 is TGCGCCAGCAGCTTGGCAAGGGGGCACCTCTATGGCTACACCTTC.

This clone was counted a single time. The rearrangement links TRBV5-1 to TRBJ2-5; no clear D gene. Germline V CDR1 and CDR2: SGHRS, YFSETQ. Trimming stripped 0 bases from V and 4 bases from J, with 7 bases between. This CDR3 region has 13 residues. CDR3 DNA: TGCGCCAGCAGCTTGGACTCAATAGAGACCCAGTACTTC. As protein: CASSLDSIETQYF.

This rearrangement joins TRBV6-4 to TRBJ1-5; D is ambiguous. The CDR3 totals 13 residues. Germline V gene sequence: CDR1 MRHNA, CDR2 SNTAGT. The V and J ends lost 3 bases and 4 bases respectively, with 7 bases between them. DNA of the CDR3: TGTGCCAGCAGTGAGGAGGCAAATCAGCCCCAGCATTTT. Translated, it gives CASSEEANQPQHF.

The J gene is TRBJ2-7, the V gene TRBV5-5, with D possibly being TRBD2 (6 bases). V shed 4 bases and J shed 6 bases, with 20 bases lying between them. Germline V gene sequence: CDR1 SGHKS, CDR2 YYEKEE (reference sequence). The CDR3 extends over 15 amino acids. The CDR3 bases are TGTGCCAGCAGCCCGAGAAGCGGGTCACTCGGCGAGCAGTACTTC. It translates to CASSPRSGSLGEQYF.

Remarks on this clone: Other DNA sequences from this sample encode an identical CDR3 as well. The chain joins TRBV5-1 to TRBJ1-4; the D is unclear. Germline CDR1 SGHRS, CDR2 YFSETQ. The V and J ends lost 0 bases and 6 bases respectively, with 9 bases between them. The CDR3 covers 14 residues. This chain's CDR3 is CASSLVGSDEKLFF. In DNA, the CDR3 is TGCGCCAGCAGCTTGGTGGGATCTGATGAAAAACTGTTTTTT.